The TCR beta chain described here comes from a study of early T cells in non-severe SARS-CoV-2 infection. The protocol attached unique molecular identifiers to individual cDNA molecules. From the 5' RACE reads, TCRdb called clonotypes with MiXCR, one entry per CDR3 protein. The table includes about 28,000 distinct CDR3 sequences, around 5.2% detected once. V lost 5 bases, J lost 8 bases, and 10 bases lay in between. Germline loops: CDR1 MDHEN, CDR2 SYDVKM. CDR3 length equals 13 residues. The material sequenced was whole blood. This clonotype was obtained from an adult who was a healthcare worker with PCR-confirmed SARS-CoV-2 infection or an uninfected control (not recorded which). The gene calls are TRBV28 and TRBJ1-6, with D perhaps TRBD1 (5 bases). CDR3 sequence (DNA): TGTGCCAGCAGTCGACAGCAATATTCACCCCTCCACTTT. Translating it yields CASSRQQYSPLHF.